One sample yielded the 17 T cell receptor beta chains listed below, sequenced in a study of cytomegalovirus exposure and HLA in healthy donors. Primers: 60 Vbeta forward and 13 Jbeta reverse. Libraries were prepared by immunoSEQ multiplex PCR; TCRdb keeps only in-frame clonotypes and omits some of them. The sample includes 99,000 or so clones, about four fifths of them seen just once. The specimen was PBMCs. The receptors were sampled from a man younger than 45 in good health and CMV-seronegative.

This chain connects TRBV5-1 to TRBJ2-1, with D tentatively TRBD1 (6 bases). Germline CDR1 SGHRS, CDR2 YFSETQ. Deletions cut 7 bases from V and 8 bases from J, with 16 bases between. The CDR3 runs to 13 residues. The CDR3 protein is CASARTEPHEQFF. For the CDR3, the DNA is TGCGCCAGCGCCCGGACAGAACCCCATGAGCAGTTCTTC.

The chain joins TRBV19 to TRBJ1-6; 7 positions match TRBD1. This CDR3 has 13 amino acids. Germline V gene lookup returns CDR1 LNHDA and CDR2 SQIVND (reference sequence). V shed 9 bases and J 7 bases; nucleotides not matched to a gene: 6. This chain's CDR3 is CASAGQVNSPLHF. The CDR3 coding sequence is TGTGCCAGCGCAGGACAGGTCAATTCACCCCTCCACTTT.

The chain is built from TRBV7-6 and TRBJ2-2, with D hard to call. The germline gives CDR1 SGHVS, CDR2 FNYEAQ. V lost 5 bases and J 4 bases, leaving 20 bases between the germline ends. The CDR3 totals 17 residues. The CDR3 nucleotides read TGTGCCAGCAGCCCCTGGAGCACCCGTCGAACCACCGGGGAGCTGTTTTTT. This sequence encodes CASSPWSTRRTTGELFF. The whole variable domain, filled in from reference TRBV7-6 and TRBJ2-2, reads GAGVSQSPRYKVTKRGQDVALRCDPISGHVSLYWYRQALGQGPEFLTYFNYEAQQDKSGLPNDRFSAERPEGSISTLTIQRTEQRDSAMYRCASSPWSTRRTTGELFFGEGSRLTVL.

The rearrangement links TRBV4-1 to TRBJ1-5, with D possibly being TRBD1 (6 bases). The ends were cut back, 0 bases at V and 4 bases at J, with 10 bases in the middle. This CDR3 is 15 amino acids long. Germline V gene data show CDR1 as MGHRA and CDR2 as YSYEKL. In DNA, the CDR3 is TGCGCCAGCAGCCAAGACCCCGGACAGAATCAGCCCCAGCATTTT. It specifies CASSQDPGQNQPQHF.

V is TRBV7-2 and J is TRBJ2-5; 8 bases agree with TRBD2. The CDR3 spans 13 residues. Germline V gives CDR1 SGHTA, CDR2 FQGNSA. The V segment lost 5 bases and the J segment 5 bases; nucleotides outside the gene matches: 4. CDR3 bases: TGTGCCAGCAGCCGTAGCGGGATGGAGACCCAGTACTTC. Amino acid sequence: CASSRSGMETQYF.

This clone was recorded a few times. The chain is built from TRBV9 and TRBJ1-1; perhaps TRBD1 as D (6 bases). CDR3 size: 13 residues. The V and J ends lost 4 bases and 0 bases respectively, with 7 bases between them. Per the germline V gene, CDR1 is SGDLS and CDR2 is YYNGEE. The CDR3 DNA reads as TGTGCCAGCAGCCGACAGGTGAACACTGAAGCTTTCTTT. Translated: CASSRQVNTEAFF.

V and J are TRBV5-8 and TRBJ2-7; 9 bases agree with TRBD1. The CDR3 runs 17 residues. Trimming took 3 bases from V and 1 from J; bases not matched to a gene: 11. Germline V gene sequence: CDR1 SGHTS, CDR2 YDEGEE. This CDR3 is CASSSLTDRGGSYEQYF. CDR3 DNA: TGTGCCAGCAGCTCATTAACGGACAGGGGTGGGTCCTACGAGCAGTACTTC. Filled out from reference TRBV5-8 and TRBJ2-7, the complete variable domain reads EAGVTQSPTHLIKTRGQQATLRCSPISGHTSVYWYQQALGLGLQFLLWYDEGEERNRGNFPPRFSGRQFPNYSSELNVNALELEDSALYLCASSSLTDRGGSYEQYFGPGTRLTVT.

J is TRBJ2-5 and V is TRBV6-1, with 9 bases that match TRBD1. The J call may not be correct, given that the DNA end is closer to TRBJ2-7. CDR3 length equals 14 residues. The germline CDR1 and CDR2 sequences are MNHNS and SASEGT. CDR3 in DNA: TGTGCCAGCAGCGTGAGGACAGGGGAGTACGAGCAGTACTTC. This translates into CASSVRTGEYEQYF.

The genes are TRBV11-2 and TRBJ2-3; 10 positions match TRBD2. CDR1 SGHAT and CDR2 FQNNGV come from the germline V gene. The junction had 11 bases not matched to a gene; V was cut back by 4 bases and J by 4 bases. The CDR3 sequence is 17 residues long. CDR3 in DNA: TGTGCCAGCAGCTCCCCGGCTAGCGGGAGTTTCGCAGATACGCAGTATTTT. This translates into CASSSPASGSFADTQYF. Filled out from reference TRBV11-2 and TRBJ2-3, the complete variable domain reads EAGVAQSPRYKIIEKRQSVAFWCNPISGHATLYWYQQILGQGPKLLIQFQNNGVVDDSQLPKDRFSAERLKGVDSTLKIQPAKLEDSAVYLCASSSPASGSFADTQYFGPGTRLTVL.

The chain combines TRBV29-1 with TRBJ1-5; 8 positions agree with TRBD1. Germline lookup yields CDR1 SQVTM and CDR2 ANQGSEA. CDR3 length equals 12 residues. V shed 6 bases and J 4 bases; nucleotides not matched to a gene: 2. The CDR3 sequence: CSVGQENQPQHF. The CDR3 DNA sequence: TGCAGCGTGGGACAGGAGAATCAGCCCCAGCATTTT.

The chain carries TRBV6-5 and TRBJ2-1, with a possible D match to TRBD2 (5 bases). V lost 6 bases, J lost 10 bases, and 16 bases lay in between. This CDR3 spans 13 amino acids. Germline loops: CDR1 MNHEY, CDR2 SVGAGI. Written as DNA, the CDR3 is TGTGCCAGCAGCCACCGAGGTGGGAGCGAGCAGTTCTTC. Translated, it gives CASSHRGGSEQFF.

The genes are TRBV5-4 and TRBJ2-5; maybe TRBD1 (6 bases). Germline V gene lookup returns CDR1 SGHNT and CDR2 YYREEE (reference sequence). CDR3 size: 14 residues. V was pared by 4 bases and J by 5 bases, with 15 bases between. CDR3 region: CASSHAGAGETQYF. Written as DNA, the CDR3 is TGTGCCAGCAGCCACGCAGGGGCCGGGGAGACCCAGTACTTC.

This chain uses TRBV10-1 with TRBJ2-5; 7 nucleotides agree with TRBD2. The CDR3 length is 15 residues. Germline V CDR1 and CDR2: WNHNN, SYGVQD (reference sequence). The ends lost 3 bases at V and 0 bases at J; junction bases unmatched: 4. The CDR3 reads CASSDVGTNQETQYF. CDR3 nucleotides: TGCGCCAGCAGTGATGTGGGGACTAACCAAGAGACCCAGTACTTC.

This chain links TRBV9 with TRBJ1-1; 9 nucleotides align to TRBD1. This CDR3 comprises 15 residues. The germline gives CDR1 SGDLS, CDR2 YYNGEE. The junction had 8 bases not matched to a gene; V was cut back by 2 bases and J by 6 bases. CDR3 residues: CASSVGQGPGPEAFF. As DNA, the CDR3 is TGTGCCAGCAGCGTGGGACAGGGACCCGGTCCTGAAGCTTTCTTT.

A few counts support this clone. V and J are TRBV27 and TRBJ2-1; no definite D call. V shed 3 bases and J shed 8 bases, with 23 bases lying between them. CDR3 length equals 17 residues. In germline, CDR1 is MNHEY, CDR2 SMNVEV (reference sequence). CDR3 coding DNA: TGTGCCAGCAGTTTCGTGCCGGGTGGCAGTGTTCATTATGAGCAGTTCTTC. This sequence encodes CASSFVPGGSVHYEQFF.

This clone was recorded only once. The CDR3 here is CASIGGTDYGYTF. The CDR3 bases are TGTGCCAGCATAGGGGGCACCGACTATGGCTACACCTTC. The J gene is TRBJ1-2, the V gene TRBV19; TRBD1 matches at 7 bases. The CDR3 spans 13 residues. V shed 9 bases, J shed 3 bases, and the junction held 7 bases outside the gene matches. CDR1 is LNHDA and CDR2 is SQIVND in the germline V gene (reference sequence).

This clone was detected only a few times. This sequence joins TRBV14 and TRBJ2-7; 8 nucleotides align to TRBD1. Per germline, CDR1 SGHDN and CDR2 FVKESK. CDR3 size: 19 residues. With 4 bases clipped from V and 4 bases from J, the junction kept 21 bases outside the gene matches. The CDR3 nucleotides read TGTGCCAGCAGCCCTACCTACAATCCCGGGACAGGCCCTCATTACGAGCAGTACTTC. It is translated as CASSPTYNPGTGPHYEQYF.